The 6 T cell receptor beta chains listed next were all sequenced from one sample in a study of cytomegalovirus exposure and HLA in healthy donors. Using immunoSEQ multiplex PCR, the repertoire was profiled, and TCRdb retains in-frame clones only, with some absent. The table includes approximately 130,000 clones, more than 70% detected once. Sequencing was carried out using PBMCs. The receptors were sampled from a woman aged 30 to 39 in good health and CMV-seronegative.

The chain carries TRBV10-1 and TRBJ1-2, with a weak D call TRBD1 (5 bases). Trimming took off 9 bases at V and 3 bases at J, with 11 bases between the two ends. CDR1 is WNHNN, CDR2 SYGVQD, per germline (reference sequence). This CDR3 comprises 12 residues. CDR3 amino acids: CARRRGYYGYTF. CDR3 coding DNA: TGCGCCAGGCGAAGGGGCTACTATGGCTACACCTTC.

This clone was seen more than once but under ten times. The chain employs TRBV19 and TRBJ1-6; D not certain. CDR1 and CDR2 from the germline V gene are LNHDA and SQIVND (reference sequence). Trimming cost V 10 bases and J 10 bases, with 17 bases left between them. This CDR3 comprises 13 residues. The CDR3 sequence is CATSLNLGSPLHF. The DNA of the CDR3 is TGTGCCACTTCGTTAAACTTGGGCTCACCCCTCCACTTT.

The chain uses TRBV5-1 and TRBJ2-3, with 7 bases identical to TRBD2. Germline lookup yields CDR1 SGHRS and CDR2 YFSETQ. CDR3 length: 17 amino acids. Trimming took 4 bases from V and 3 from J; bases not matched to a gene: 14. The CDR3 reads CASSPTLGGMGTDTQYF. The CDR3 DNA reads TGCGCCAGCAGCCCTACCCTGGGGGGGATGGGGACAGATACGCAGTATTTT. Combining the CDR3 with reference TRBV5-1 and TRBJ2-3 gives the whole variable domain KAGVTQTPRYLIKTRGQQVTLSCSPISGHRSVSWYQQTPGQGLQFLFEYFSETQRNKGNFPGRFSGRQFSNSRSEMNVSTLELGDSALYLCASSPTLGGMGTDTQYFGPGTRLTVL.

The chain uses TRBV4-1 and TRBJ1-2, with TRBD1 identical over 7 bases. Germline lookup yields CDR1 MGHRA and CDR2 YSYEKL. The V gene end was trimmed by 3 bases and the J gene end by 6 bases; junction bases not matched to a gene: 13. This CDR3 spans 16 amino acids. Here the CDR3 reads CASSQPTRRQGHGYTF. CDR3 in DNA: TGCGCCAGCAGCCAGCCCACCCGACGACAGGGCCATGGCTACACCTTC.

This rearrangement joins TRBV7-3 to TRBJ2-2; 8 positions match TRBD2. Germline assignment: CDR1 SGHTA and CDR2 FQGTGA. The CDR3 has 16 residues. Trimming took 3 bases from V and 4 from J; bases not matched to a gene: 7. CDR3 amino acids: CASSFTGGPGTGELFF. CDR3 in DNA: TGTGCCAGCAGCTTCACGGGGGGGCCGGGCACCGGGGAGCTGTTTTTT.

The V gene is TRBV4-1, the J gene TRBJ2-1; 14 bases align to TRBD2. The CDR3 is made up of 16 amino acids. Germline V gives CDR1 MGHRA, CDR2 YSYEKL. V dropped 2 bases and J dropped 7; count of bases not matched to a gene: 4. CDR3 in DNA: TGCGCCAGCAGCCAAAGACTAGCGGGGGGGTTGAATGAGCAGTTCTTC. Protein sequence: CASSQRLAGGLNEQFF.